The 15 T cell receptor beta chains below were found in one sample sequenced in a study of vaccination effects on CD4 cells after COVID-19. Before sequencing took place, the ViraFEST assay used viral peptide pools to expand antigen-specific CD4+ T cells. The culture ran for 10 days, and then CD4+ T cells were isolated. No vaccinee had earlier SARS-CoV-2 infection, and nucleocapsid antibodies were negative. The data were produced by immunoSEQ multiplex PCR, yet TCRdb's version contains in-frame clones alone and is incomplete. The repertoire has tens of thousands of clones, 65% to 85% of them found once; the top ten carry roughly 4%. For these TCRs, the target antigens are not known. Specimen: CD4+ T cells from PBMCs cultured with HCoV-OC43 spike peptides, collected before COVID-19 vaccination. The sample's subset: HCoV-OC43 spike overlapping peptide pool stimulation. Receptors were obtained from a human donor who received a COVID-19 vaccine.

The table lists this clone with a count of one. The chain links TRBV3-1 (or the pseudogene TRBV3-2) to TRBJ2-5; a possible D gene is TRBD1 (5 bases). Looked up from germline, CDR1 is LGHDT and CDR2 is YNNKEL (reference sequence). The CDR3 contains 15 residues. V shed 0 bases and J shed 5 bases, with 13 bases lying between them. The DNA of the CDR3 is TGTGCCAGCAGCCAAGATGGGTGGGGCGGCGAGACCCAGTACTTC. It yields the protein CASSQDGWGGETQYF.

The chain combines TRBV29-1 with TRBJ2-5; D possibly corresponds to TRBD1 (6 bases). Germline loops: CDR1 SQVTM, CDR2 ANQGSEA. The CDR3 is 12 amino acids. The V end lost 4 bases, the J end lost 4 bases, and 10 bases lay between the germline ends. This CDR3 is CSVGGPGETQYF. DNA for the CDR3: TGCAGCGTTGGGGGGCCCGGAGAGACCCAGTACTTC.

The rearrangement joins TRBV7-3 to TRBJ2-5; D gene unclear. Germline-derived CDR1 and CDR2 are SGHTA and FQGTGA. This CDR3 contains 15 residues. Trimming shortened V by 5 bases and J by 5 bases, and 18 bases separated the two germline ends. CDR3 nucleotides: TGTGCCAGCAGCCGACTCGGCGGCGGCACGGAGACCCAGTACTTC. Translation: CASSRLGGGTETQYF. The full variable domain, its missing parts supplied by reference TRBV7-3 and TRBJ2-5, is GAGVSQTPSNKVTEKGKYVELRCDPISGHTALYWYRQSLGQGPEFLIYFQGTGAADDSGLPNDRFFAVRPEGSVSTLKIQRTERGDSAVYLCASSRLGGGTETQYFGPGTRLLVL.

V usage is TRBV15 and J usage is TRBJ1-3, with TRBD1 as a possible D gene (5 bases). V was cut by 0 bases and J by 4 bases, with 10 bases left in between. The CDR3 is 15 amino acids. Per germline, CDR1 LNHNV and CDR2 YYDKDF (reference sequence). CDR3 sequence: CATSRDGRDGNTIYF. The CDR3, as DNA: TGTGCCACCAGCAGAGATGGCAGGGACGGAAACACCATATATTTT.

CDR3 amino acids: CASSLVSERETQYF. The CDR3 bases are TGCGCCAGCAGCCTGGTGTCTGAACGAGAGACCCAGTACTTC. The V call is TRBV4-1, the J call TRBJ2-5; D is uncertain. The germline gives CDR1 MGHRA, CDR2 YSYEKL. There are 14 residues in the CDR3. The germline V and J ends were trimmed by 4 bases and 4 bases, with 13 bases remaining between them.

The CDR3 loop reads CASRYRGEETQYF. As DNA, the CDR3 is TGTGCCAGCAGGTACAGGGGCGAGGAGACCCAGTACTTC. The chain links TRBV2 to TRBJ2-5; 7 positions agree with TRBD1. The germline V gene has CDR1 SNHLY and CDR2 FYNNEI. The CDR3 spans 13 residues. V lost 6 bases and J lost 5; bases outside the gene matches: 6.

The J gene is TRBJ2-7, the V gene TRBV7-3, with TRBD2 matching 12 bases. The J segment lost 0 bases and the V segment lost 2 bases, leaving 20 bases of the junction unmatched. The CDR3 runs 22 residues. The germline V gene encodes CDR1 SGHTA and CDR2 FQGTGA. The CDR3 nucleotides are TGTGCCAGCAGCTTATCGTCGAGTTTCGTGGCTAGCGGGGGGGCGGGCTCCTACGAGCAGTACGTC. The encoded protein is CASSLSSSFVASGGAGSYEQYV.

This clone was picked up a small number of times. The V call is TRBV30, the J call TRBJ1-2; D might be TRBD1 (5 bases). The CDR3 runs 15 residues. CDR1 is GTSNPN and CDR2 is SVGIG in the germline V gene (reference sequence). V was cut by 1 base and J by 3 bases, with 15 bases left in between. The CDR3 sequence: CAWSGSGRAYYGYTF. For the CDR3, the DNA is TGTGCCTGGAGTGGATCGGGCAGGGCTTACTATGGCTACACCTTC. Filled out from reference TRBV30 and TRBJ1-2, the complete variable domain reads SQTIHQWPATLVQPVGSPLSLECTVEGTSNPNLYWYRQAAGRGLQLLFYSVGIGQISSEVPQNLSASRPQDRQFILSSKKLLLSDSGFYLCAWSGSGRAYYGYTFGSGTRLTVV.

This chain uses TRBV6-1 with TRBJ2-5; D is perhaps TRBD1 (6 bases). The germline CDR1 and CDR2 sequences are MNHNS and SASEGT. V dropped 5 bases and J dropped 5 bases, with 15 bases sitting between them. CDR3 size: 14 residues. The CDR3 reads CASSSSWGRETQYF. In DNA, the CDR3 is TGTGCCAGCAGTTCCTCATGGGGGCGGGAGACCCAGTACTTC.

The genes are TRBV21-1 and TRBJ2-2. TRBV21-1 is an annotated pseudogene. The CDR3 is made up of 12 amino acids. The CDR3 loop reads CASRGDTGELFF. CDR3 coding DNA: TGTGCCAGCCGAGGGGACACCGGGGAGCTGTTTTTT.

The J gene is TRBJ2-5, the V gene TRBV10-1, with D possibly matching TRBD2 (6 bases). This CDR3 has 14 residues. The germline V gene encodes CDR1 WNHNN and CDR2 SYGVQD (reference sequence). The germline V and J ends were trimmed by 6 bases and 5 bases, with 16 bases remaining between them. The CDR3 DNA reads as TGCGCCAGCAGCGCGGGACGGTCAGCGGAGACCCAGTACTTC. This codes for CASSAGRSAETQYF.

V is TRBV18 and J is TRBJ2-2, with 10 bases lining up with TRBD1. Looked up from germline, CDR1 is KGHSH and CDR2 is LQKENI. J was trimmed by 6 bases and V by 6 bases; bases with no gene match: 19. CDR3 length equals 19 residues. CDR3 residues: CASSRNRDRGRVTAGELFF. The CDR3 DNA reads TGTGCCAGCTCGCGGAACCGGGACAGGGGACGCGTTACCGCCGGGGAGCTGTTTTTT.

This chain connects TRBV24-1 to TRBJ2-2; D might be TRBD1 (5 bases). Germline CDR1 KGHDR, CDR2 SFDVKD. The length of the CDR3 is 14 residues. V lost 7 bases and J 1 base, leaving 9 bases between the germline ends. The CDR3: CATRPQGNTGELFF. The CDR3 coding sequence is TGTGCCACCAGGCCCCAGGGGAACACCGGGGAGCTGTTTTTT.

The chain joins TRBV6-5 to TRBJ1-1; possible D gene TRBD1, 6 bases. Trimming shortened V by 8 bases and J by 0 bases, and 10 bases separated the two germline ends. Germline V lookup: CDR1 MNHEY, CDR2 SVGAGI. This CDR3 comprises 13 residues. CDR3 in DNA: TGTGCCAGCCAAAGGGACATGAACACTGAAGCTTTCTTT. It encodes CASQRDMNTEAFF.

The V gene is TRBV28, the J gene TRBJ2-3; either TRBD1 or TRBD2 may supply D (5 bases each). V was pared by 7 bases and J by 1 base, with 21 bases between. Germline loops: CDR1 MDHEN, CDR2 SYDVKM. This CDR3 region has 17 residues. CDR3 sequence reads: CASMQPQGMEGTDTQYF. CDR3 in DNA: TGTGCCAGCATGCAACCCCAGGGTATGGAGGGCACAGATACGCAGTATTTT.